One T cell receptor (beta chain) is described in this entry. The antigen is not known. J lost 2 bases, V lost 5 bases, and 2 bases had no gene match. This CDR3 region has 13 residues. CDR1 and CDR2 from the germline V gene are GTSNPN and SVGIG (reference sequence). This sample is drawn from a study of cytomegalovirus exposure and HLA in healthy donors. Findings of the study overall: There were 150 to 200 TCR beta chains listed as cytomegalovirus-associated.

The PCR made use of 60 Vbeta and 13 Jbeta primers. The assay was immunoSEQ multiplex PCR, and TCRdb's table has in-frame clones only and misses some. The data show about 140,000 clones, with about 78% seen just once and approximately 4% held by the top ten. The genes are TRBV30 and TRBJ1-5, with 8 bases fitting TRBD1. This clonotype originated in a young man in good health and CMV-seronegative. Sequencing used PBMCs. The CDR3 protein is CAWGQGGNQPQHF. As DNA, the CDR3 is TGTGCCTGGGGACAGGGAGGCAATCAGCCCCAGCATTTT. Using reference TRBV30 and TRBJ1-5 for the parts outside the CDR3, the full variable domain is SQTIHQWPATLVQPVGSPLSLECTVEGTSNPNLYWYRQAAGRGLQLLFYSVGIGQISSEVPQNLSASRPQDRQFILSSKKLLLSDSGFYLCAWGQGGNQPQHFGDGTRLSIL.